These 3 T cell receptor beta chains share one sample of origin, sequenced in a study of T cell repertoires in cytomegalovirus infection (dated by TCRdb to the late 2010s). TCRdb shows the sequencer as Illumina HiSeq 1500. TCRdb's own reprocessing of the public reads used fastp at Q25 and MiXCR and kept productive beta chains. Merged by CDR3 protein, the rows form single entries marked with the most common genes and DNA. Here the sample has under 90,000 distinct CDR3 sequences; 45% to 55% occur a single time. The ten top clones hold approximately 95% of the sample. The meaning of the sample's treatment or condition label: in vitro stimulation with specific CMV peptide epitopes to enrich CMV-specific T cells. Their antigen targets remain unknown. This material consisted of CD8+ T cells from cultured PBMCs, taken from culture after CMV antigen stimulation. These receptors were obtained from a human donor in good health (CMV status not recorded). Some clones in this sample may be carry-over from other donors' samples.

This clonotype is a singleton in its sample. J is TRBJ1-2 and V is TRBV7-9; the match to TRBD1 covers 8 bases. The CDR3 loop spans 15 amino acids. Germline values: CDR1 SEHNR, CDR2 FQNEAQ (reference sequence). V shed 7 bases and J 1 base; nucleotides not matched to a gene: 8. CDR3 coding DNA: TGTGCCAGCAACTTCCCCGGACAGGGTAACTATGGCTACACCTTC. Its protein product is CASNFPGQGNYGYTF. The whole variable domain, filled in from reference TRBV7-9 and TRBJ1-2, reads DTGVSQNPRHKITKRGQNVTFRCDPISEHNRLYWYRQTLGQGPEFLTYFQNEAQLEKSRLLSDRFSAERPKGSFSTLEIQRTEQGDSAMYLCASNFPGQGNYGYTFGSGTRLTVV.

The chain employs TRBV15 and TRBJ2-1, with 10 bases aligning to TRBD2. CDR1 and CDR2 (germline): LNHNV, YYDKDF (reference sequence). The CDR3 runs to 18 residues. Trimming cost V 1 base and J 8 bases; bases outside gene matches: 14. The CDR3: CATSRATTSGPQVDEQFF. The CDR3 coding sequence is TGTGCCACCAGCAGAGCTACGACTAGCGGGCCCCAAGTCGATGAGCAGTTCTTC.

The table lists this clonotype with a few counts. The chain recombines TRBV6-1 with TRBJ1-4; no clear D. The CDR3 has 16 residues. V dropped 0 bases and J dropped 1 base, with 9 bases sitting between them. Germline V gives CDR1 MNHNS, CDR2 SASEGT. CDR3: CASSEAFRRTNEKLFF. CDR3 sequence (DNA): TGTGCCAGCAGTGAAGCATTCCGGAGAACTAATGAAAAACTGTTTTTT.